This TCR beta chain was recorded in a study of low-dose radiotherapy and immunotherapy resistance in tumors. Looking at the study overall: Members of Cohort 1 were treated with 0.5 Gy per fraction every 2 weeks. The prescribed total PTV dose was 6.5 Gy. Intravenous cyclophosphamide 200 mg/m2 was given every two weeks, one day before radiation and immunotherapy. Once cycle 1 day 1 began, patients took oral aspirin 300 mg daily for four cycles.

Gene-specific TRAV and TRBV primers were used for first-strand cDNA, covering alpha and beta chains. For amplifying TCRs, the PCR ran for 15 to 20 cycles with Phusion, which was used together with a constant-region primer and the adapter on the V primers. TCRdb ran MiXCR on the reads and lists one entry per CDR3 protein. The sample lists tens of thousands of distinct CDR3 sequences, about a third occurring once. Time point in this sample: before trial treatment. Trimming shortened V by 3 bases and J by 0 bases, and 5 bases separated the two germline ends. The CDR3 sequence is 12 residues long. CDR1 and CDR2 from the germline V gene are DFQATT and SNEGSKA (reference sequence).

The sequence was collected from a female donor with ovarian cancer. The material was PBMCs, obtained before treatment. The V call is TRBV20-1, the J call TRBJ1-2; D perhaps matches TRBD1 (5 bases). For the CDR3, the DNA is TGCAGTGCTAGGACAGCTAACTATGGCTACACCTTC. Translation gives CSARTANYGYTF.